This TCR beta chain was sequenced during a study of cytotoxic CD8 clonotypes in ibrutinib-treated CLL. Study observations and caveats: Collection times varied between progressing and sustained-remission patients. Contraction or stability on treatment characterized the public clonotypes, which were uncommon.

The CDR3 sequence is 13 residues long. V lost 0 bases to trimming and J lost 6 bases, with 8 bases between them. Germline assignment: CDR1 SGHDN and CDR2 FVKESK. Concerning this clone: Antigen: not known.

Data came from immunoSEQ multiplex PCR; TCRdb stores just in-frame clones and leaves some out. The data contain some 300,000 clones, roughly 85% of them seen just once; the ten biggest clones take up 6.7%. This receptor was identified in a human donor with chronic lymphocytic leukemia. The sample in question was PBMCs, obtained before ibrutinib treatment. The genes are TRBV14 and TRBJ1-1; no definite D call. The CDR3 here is CASSQDRGSEAFF. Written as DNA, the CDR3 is TGTGCCAGCAGCCAAGATCGAGGGTCTGAAGCTTTCTTT.